Reported below is one T cell receptor (beta chain). The data were taken from a study of blood T cell repertoires in COVID-19. Study-wide background: The United States, Italy and Spain supplied acute and convalescent COVID-19 samples.

Clones were read by immunoSEQ multiplex PCR, and TCRdb kept only the in-frame ones, dropping some. The sample carries about 260,000 clones, 86% recorded once. In assigning cohorts, the study relied on participant-reported clinical history. Each recovered donor of Cohort 3 presented with two negative PCRs, clearance, or symptom resolution. Germline lookup yields CDR1 LNHDA and CDR2 SQIVND (reference sequence). CDR3 length equals 17 residues. The V gene end was trimmed by 7 bases and the J gene end by 3 bases; junction bases not matched to a gene: 12. Specimen: PBMCs or T cells enriched from blood (not recorded which). V usage is TRBV19 and J usage is TRBJ2-5, with 12 bases lining up with TRBD2. The origin of this receptor is a woman aged 45-65 years who had recovered from COVID-19. This chain's CDR3 is CASTIRLTSGGKETQYF. In DNA form, the CDR3 reads TGTGCCAGTACCATCCGCCTGACTAGCGGGGGAAAAGAGACCCAGTACTTC.